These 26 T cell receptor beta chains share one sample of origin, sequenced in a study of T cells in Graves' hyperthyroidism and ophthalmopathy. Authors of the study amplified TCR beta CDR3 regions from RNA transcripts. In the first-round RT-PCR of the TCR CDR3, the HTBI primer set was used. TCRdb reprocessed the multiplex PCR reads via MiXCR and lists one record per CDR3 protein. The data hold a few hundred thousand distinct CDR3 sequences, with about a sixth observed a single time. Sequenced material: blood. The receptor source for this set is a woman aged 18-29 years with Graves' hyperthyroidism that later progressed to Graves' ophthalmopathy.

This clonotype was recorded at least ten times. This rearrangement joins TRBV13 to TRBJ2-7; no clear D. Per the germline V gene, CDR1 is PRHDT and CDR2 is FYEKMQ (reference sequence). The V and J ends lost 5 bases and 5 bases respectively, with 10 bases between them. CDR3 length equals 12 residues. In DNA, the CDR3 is TGTGCCAGCAGCGCCGTCGGCCACGAGCAGTACTTC. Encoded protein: CASSAVGHEQYF.

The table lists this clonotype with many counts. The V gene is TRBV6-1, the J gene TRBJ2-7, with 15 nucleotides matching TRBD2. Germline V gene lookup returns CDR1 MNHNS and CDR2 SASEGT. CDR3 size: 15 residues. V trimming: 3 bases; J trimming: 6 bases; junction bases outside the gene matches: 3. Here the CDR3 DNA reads TGTGCCAGCAGTGAGCGGACTAGCGGGAGGGTCGAGCAGTACTTC. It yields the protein CASSERTSGRVEQYF.

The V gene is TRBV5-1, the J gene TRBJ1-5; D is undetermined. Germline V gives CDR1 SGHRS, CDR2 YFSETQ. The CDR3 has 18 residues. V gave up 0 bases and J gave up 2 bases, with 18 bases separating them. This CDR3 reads CASSLAAEFAGGNQPQHF. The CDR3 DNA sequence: TGCGCCAGCAGCTTGGCCGCGGAATTCGCGGGTGGCAATCAGCCCCAGCATTTT.

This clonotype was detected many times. CDR3 nucleotide sequence: TGTGCCAGCAGTTTGTGGCAGGAAATGGGATCACCCCTCCACTTT. Its protein product is CASSLWQEMGSPLHF. This chain links TRBV28 with TRBJ1-6; D call uncertain. Trimming removed 3 bases at V and 10 bases at J, with 16 bases between. The CDR3 length is 15 residues. Germline loops: CDR1 MDHEN, CDR2 SYDVKM.

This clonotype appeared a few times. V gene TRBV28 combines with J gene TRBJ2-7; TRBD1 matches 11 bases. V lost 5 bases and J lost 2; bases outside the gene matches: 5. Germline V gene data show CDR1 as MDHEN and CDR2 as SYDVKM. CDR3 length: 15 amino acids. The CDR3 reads CASSGADRGPYEQYF. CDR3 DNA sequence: TGTGCCAGCAGTGGAGCGGACAGGGGGCCCTACGAGCAGTACTTC.

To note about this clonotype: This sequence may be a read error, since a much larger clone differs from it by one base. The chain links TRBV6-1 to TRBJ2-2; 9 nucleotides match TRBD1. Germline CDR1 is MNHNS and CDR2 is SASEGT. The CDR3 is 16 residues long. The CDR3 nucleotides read TGTGCCAGCAGTCCGGGACAGGGTATCAATGGCGGGGGGCTGTTTTTT. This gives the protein CASSPGQGINGGGLFF.

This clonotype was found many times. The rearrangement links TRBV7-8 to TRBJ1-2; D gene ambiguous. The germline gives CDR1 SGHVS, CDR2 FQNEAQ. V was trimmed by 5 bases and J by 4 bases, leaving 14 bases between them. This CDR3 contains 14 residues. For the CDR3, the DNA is TGTGCCAGCAGCCCCCAGACGGAATTCTATGGCTACACCTTC. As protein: CASSPQTEFYGYTF.

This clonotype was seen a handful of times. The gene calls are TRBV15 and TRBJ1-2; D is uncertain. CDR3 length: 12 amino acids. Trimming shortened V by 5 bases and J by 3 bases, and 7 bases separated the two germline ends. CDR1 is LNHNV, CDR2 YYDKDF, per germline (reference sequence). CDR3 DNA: TGTGCCACCAGCGGCCGATACTATGGCTACACCTTC. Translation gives CATSGRYYGYTF.

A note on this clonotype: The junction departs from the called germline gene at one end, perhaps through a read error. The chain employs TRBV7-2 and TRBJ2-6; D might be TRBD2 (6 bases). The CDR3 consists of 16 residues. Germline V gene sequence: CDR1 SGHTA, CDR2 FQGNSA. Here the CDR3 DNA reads TGTGCCAGCAGCTTAGGGTTGGGGACTGGGGCCAACGTCCCGACTTTC. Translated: CASSLGLGTGANVPTF.

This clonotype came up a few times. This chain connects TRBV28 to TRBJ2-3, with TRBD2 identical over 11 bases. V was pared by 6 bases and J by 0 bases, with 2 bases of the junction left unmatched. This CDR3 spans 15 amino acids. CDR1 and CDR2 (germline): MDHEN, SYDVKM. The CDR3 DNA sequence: TGTGCCAGCAGGGTAGCGGGAGGGAGCACAGATACGCAGTATTTT. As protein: CASRVAGGSTDTQYF.

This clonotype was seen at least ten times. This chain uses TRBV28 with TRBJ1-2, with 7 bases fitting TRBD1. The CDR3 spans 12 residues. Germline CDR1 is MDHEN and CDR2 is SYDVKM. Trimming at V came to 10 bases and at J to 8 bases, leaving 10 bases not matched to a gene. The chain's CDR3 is CATRTGEGGYTF. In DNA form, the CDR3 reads TGTGCCACCCGAACAGGGGAGGGCGGCTACACCTTC.

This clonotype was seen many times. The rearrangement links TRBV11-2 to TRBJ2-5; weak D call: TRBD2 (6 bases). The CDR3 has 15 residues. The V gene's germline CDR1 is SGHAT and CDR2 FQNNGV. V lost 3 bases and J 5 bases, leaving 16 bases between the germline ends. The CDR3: CASSLGQSGGETQYF. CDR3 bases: TGTGCCAGCAGCTTGGGCCAGTCTGGGGGGGAGACCCAGTACTTC.

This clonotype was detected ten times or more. CDR3 region: CATSRGGPGLASETQYF. The CDR3 DNA sequence: TGTGCCACCAGCAGGGGAGGACCGGGACTAGCGAGCGAGACCCAGTACTTC. J is TRBJ2-5 and V is TRBV15; 10 nucleotides align to TRBD2. CDR1 LNHNV and CDR2 YYDKDF come from the germline V gene (reference sequence). V was clipped by 3 bases and J by 5 bases; unmatched bases: 12. This CDR3 has 17 residues.

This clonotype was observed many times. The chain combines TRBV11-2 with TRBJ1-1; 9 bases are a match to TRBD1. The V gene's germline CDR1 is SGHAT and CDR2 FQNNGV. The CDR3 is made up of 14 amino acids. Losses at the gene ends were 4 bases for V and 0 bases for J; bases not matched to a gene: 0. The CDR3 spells CASSWTGVNTEAFF. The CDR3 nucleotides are TGTGCCAGCAGCTGGACAGGGGTGAACACTGAAGCTTTCTTT.

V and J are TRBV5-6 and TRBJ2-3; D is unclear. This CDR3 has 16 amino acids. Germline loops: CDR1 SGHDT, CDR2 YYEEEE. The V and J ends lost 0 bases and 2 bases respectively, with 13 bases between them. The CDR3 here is CASSLATNYLTDTQYF. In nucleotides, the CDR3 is TGTGCCAGCAGCTTGGCCACGAACTACCTCACAGATACGCAGTATTTT.

CDR3 sequence: CASSIGQELTGANVLTF. As DNA, the CDR3 is TGTGCCAGTAGTATTGGACAGGAACTTACTGGGGCCAACGTCCTGACTTTC. V is TRBV19 and J is TRBJ2-6, with TRBD1 matching 7 bases. V lost 3 bases, J lost 2 bases, and 7 bases stayed unmatched. This CDR3 has 17 amino acids. The V gene's germline CDR1 is LNHDA and CDR2 SQIVND (reference sequence).

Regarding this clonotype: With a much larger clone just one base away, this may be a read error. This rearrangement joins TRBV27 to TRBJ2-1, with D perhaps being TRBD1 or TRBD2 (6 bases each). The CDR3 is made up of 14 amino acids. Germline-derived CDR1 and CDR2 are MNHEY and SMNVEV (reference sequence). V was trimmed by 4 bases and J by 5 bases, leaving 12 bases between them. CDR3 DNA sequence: TGTGCCAGCAGTTCTGGGGGGCGACACAATGAGCAGTTCTTC. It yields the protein CASSSGGRHNEQFF.

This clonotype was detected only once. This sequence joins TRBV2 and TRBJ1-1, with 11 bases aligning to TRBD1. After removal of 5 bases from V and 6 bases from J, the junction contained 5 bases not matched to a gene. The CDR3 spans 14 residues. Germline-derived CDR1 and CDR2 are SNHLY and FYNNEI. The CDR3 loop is CASSQGTGGPEAFF. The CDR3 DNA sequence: TGTGCCAGCAGTCAAGGGACAGGGGGGCCTGAAGCTTTCTTT.

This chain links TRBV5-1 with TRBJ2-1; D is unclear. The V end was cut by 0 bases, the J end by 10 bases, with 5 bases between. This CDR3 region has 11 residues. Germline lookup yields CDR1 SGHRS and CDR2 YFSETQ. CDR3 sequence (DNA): TGCGCCAGCAGCTTGGCCGTGGAGCAGTTCTTC. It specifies CASSLAVEQFF.

The CDR3 sequence: CASSLFTGGAETQYF. The DNA of the CDR3 is TGTGCCAGCAGTTTATTCACAGGGGGCGCAGAGACCCAGTACTTC. V usage is TRBV27 and J usage is TRBJ2-5, with 9 bases that match TRBD1. The J segment lost 4 bases and the V segment lost 1 base, leaving 4 bases of the junction unmatched. This CDR3 is built from 15 residues. The germline V gene encodes CDR1 MNHEY and CDR2 SMNVEV (reference sequence).

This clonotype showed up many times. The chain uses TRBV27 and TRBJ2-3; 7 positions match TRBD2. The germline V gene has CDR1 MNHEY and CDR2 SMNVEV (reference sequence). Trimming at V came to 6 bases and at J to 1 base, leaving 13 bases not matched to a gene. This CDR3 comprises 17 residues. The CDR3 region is CASREKGRARGTDTQYF. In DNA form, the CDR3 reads TGTGCCAGCAGGGAGAAGGGGAGGGCGAGGGGCACAGATACGCAGTATTTT.

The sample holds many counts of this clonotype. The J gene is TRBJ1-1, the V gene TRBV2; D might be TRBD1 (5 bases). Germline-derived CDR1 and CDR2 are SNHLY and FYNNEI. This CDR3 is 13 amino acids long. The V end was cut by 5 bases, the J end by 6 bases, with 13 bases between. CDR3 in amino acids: CASSPGTPAEAFF. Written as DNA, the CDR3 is TGTGCCAGCAGTCCCGGGACTCCGGCTGAAGCTTTCTTT.

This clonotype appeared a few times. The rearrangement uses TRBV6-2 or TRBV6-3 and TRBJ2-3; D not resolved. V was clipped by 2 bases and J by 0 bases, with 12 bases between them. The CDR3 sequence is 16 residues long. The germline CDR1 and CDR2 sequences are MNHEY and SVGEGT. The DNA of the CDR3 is TGTGCCAGCAGTTACCAGGCGGAGCCTAGCACAGATACGCAGTATTTT. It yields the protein CASSYQAEPSTDTQYF.

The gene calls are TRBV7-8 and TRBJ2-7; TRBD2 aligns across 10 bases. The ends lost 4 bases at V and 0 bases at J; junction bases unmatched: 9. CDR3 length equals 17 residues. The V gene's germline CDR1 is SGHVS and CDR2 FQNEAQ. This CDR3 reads CASSSIKLAGFSYEQYF. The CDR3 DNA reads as TGTGCCAGCAGCTCTATAAAACTAGCGGGGTTCTCCTACGAGCAGTACTTC.

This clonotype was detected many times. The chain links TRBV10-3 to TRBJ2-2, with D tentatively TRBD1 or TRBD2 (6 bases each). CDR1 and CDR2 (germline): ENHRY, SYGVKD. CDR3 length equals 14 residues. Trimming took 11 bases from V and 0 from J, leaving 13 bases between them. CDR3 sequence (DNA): TGTGCCCACGGGGGCAGCTCGAACACCGGGGAGCTGTTTTTT. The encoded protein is CAHGGSSNTGELFF.

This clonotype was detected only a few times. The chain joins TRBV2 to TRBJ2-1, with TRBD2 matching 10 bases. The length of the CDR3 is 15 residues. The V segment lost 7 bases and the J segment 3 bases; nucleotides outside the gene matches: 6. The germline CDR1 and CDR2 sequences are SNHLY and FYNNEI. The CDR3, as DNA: TGTGCCAGCACAGCCGGGACTAGCGTCTACAATGAGCAGTTCTTC. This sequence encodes CASTAGTSVYNEQFF.